Sequencing of this T cell receptor beta chain was carried out in a study of T-cell reconstitution after alpha-beta-depleted transplantation in children. Findings and caveats of the study: Among T cells one year after transplant, newly produced cells accounted for most counts and diversity. Several hundred expanded graft clones reportedly were the source of alpha-beta T cells about two months after transplant. Some patients' high day-60 TCRbeta diversity was traced to surviving recipient T cells and thymic progenitors.

Preparation of the TCRbeta library used unique molecular identifiers. MiXCR was run by TCRdb on the PCR reads, yielding one entry per CDR3 protein. The sample carries approximately 300,000 distinct CDR3 sequences, roughly 8.2% recorded once. A note on this clonotype: The antigen remains undetermined.

The ends were cut back, 10 bases at V and 4 bases at J, with 13 bases in the middle. CDR3 size: 12 residues. Germline V gives CDR1 MNHEY, CDR2 SVGAGI. The V call is TRBV6-5, the J call TRBJ2-5; D not certain. The sequence was collected from a female patient aged 2-9 years who had a stem cell transplant for Fanconi anemia, so the T cells may come from the graft donor. The material sequenced was peripheral blood, taken 360 days after TCRalphabeta/CD19-depleted stem cell transplant. Here the CDR3 DNA reads TGTGCCACCCGTCTTTACGGAGAGACCCAGTACTTC. This sequence encodes CATRLYGETQYF.